This TCR beta chain was observed in a study of cytomegalovirus exposure and HLA in healthy donors. Whole-study findings and limits: Cytomegalovirus association was assigned to 150 to 200 TCR beta chains. The majority of TCR sequences were rare, yet some public TCRs appeared in many donors.

A word on this clone: Its matching antigen is unknown.

This CDR3 contains 21 residues. Germline V lookup: CDR1 SGHVS, CDR2 FQNEAQ. The ends lost 0 bases at V and 1 base at J; junction bases unmatched: 20. In the PCR, 60 Vbeta and 13 Jbeta primers were used. Here immunoSEQ multiplex PCR was the method, and the copy in TCRdb shows in-frame clones only, minus some. The sample holds around 100,000 clones, approximately 79% seen once. The clonotype comes from a woman aged 40 to 49 in good health and CMV-seronegative. Sequences were obtained from PBMCs. The J gene is TRBJ1-1, the V gene TRBV7-8; 7 bases line up with TRBD1. The CDR3 DNA sequence: TGTGCCAGCAGCTTAGCGAAGGTTAGGAAACTCGAGGGGGCAACGAACACTGAAGCTTTCTTT. Translated: CASSLAKVRKLEGATNTEAFF.